The sequence of this TCR beta chain was determined in a study of regulatory T cells in long-lasting Graves disease. This clonotype was seen at least ten times. Specified time point: newly diagnosed GD, antithyroid drugs for less than 3 months. Extracted RNA from PBMCs served as the source of the TCR library. The authors drew about 9 milliliters of peripheral blood into EDTA tubes. Germline assignment: CDR1 GTSNPN and CDR2 SVGIG (reference sequence). V was clipped by 8 bases and J by 4 bases; unmatched bases: 13. The CDR3 is 14 amino acids. For TCR beta, libraries came from iRepertoire HTBI primers and Arm-PCR of CDR3 regions. Each CDR3 protein is one row after TCRdb ran MiXCR on the multiplex PCR reads. The profile shows about 470,000 distinct CDR3 sequences, about 16% of them singletons. These data are also associated with another study on T cells in Graves' hyperthyroidism and ophthalmopathy.

This TCR came from a middle-aged man with Graves disease. The chain employs TRBV30 and TRBJ1-2, with 7 bases lining up with TRBD1. The sample was peripheral blood mononuclear cells (PBMCs), taken at new diagnosis, from a patient treated with antithyroid drugs. The CDR3 loop reads CARNPGQGGYGYTF. The CDR3, as DNA: TGTGCCCGCAACCCCGGCCAGGGGGGCTATGGCTACACCTTC.